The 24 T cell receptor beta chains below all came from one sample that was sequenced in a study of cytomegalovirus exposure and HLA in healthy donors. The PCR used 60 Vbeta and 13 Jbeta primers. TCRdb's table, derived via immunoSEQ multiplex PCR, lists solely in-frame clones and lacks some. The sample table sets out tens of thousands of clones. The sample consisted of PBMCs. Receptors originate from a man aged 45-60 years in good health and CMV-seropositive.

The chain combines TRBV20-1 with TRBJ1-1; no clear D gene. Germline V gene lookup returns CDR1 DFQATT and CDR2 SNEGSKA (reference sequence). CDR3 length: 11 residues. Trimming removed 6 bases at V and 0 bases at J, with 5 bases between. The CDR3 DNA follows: TGCAGTGCCCCTATGAACACTGAAGCTTTCTTT. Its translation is CSAPMNTEAFF.

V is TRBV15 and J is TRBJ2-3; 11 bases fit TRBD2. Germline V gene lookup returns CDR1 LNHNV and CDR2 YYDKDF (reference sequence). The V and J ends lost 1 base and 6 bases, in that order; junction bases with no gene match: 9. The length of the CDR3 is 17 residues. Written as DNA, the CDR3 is TGTGCCACCAGCAGAGGGACTAGCGGGTCTTTTTGGGATACGCAGTATTTT. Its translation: CATSRGTSGSFWDTQYF.

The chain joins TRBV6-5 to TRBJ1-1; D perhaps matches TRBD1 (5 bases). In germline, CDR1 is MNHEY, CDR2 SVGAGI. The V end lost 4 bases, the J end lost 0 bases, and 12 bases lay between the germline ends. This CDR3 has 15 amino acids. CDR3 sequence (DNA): TGTGCCAGCAGTTTCTACGGGGGGTTGAACACTGAAGCTTTCTTT. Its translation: CASSFYGGLNTEAFF.

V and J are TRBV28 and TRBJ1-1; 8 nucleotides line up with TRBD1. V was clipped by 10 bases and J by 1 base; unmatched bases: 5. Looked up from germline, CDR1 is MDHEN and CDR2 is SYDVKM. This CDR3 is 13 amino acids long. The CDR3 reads CAIRGHKNTEAFF. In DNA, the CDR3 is TGTGCCATCAGGGGGCATAAGAACACTGAAGCTTTCTTT.

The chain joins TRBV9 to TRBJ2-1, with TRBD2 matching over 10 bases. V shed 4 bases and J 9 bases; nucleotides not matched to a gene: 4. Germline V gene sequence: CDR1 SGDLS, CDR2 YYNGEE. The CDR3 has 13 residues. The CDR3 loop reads CASSWGTSAEQFF. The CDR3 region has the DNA TGTGCCAGCAGCTGGGGGACTAGCGCTGAGCAGTTCTTC.

The CDR3 coding sequence is TGTGCCAGCAGCTTACTGAGTCGGGGGAACACTGAAGCTTTCTTT. Residues: CASSLLSRGNTEAFF. The V gene is TRBV7-9, the J gene TRBJ1-1; D remains unclear. The V end lost 2 bases, the J end lost 1 base, and 11 bases lay between the germline ends. The germline V gene encodes CDR1 SEHNR and CDR2 FQNEAQ (reference sequence). The length of the CDR3 is 15 residues.

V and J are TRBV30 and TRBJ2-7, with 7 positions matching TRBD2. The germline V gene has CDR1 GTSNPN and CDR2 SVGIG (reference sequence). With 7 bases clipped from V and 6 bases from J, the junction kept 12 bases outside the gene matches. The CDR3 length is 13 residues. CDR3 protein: CAYSSAGVLEQYV. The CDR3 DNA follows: TGTGCCTATTCCTCGGCGGGGGTCCTCGAGCAGTACGTC.

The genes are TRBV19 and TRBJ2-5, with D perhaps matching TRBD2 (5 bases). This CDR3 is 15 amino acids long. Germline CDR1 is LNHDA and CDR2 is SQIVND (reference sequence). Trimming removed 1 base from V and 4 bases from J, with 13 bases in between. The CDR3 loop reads CASSIVPGSGETQYF. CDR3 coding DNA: TGTGCCAGTAGTATAGTTCCGGGGAGTGGAGAGACCCAGTACTTC.

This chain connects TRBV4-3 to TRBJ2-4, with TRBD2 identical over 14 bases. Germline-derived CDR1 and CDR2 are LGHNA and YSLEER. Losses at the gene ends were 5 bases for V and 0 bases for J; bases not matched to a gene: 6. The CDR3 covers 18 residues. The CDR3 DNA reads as TGCGCCAGCAGCTTCGGACTAGCGGGAGGCCTAGCCAAAAACATTCAGTACTTC. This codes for CASSFGLAGGLAKNIQYF.

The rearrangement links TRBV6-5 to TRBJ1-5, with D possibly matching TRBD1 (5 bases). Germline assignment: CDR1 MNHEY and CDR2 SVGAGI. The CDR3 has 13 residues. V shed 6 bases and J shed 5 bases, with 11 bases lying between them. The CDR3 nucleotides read TGTGCCAGCAGGCCTGACAGATATCAGCCCCAGCATTTT. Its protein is CASRPDRYQPQHF.

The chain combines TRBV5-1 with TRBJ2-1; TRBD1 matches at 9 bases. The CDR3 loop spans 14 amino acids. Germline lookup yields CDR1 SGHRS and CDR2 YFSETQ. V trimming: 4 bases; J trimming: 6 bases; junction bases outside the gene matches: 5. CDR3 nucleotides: TGCGCCAGCAGCGCGGGACAGGGTGGCAATGAGCAGTTCTTC. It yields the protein CASSAGQGGNEQFF.

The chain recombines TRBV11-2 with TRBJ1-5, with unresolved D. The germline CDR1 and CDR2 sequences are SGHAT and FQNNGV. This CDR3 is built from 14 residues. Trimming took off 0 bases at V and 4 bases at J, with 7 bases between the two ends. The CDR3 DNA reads TGTGCCAGCAGCTTAGAGTCACTTAATCAGCCCCAGCATTTT. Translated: CASSLESLNQPQHF.

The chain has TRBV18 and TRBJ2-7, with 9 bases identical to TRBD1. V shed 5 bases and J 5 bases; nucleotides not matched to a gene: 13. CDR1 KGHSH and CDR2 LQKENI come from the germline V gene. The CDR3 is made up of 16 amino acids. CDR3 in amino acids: CASSEMIRDRVDEQYF. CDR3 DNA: TGTGCCAGCTCAGAGATGATCCGGGACAGGGTGGACGAGCAGTACTTC.

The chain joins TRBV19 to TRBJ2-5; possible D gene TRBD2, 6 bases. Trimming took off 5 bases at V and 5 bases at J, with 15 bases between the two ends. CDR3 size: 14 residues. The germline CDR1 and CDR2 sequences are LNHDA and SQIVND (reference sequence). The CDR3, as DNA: TGTGCCAGTAGTTGGGGCTCCCGGGAGGAGACCCAGTACTTC. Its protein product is CASSWGSREETQYF.

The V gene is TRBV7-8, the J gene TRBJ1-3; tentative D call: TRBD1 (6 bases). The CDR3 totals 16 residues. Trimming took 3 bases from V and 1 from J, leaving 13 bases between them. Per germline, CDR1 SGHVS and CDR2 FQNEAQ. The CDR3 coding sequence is TGTGCCAGCAGCTTTCCGGGACACCAGTCTGGAAACACCATATATTTT. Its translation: CASSFPGHQSGNTIYF.

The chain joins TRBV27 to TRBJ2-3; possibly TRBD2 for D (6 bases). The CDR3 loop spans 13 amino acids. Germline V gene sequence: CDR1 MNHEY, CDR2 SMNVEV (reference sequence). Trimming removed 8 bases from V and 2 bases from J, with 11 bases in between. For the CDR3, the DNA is TGTGCCAGCGGGGGACTTCTCACAGATACGCAGTATTTT. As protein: CASGGLLTDTQYF.

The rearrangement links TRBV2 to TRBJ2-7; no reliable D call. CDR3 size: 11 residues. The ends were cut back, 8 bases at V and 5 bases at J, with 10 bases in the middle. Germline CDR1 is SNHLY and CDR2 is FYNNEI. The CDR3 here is CASSYTDEQYF. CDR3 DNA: TGTGCCAGCTCTTATACGGACGAGCAGTACTTC. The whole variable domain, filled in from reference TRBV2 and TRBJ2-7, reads EPEVTQTPSHQVTQMGQEVILRCVPISNHLYFYWYRQILGQKVEFLVSFYNNEISEKSEIFDDQFSVERPDGSNFTLKIRSTKLEDSAMYFCASSYTDEQYFGPGTRLTVT.

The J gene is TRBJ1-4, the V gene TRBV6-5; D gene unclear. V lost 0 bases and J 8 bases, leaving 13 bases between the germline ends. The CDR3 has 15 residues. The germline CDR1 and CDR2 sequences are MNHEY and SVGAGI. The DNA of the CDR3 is TGTGCCAGCAGTTACTCCGGAGCCCCGGGGGAAAAACTGTTTTTT. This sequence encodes CASSYSGAPGEKLFF.

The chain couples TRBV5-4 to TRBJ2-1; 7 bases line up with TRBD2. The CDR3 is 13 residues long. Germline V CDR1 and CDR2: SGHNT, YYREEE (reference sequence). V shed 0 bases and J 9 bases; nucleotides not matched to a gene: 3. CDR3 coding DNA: TGTGCCAGCAGCTTGGTCGGGGGGTTTGAGCAGTTCTTC. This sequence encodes CASSLVGGFEQFF. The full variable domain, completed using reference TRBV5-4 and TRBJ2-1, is ETGVTQSPTHLIKTRGQQVTLRCSSQSGHNTVSWYQQALGQGPQFIFQYYREEENGRGNFPPRFSGLQFPNYSSELNVNALELDDSALYLCASSLVGGFEQFFGPGTRLTVL.

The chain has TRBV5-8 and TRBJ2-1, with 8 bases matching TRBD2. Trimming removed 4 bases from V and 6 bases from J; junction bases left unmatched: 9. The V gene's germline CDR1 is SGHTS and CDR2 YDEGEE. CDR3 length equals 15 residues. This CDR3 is CASSLLAAPGNEQFF. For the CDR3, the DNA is TGTGCCAGCAGCCTACTAGCGGCCCCCGGCAATGAGCAGTTCTTC.

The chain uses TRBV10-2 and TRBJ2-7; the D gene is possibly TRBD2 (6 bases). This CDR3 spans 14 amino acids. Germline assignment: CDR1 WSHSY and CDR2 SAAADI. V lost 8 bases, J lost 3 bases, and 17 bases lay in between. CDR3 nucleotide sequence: TGCGCCAGCTCTCGGGAGTCCCCTCTCTACGAGCAGTACTTC. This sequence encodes CASSRESPLYEQYF.

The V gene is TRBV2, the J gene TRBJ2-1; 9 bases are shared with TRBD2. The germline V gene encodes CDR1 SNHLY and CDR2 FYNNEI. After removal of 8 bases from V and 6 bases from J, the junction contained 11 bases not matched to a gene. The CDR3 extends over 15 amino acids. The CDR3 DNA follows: TGTGCCAGCTACCACGATAGCGGGAGCGGCAATGAGCAGTTCTTC. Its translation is CASYHDSGSGNEQFF.

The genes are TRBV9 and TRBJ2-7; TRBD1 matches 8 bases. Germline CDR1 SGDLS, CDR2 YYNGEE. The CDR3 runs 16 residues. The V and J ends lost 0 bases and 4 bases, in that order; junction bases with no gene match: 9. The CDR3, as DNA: TGTGCCAGCAGCGTAGGACAGGGGACGGCCCGGTACGAGCAGTACTTC. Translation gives CASSVGQGTARYEQYF.

In DNA, the CDR3 is TGTGCCAGCAGCTTAGCTCTGGGACAGGGGGGTGGCTACACCTTC. Translation: CASSLALGQGGGYTF. The rearrangement uses TRBV11-3 and TRBJ1-2; 11 bases align to TRBD1. There are 15 residues in the CDR3. The ends lost 1 base at V and 7 bases at J; junction bases unmatched: 5. From germline, CDR1 is SGHNT and CDR2 YENEEA.